This TCR beta chain came from a study of cytomegalovirus exposure and HLA in healthy donors. Overall study findings and caveats: Presence/absence analyses supposed approximately even sequencing depth among donors. Investigators reported 150 to 200 TCR beta chains as tied to cytomegalovirus.

Notes on this clone: What it recognizes is unknown.

The PCR used 60 Vbeta and 13 Jbeta primers. Produced via immunoSEQ multiplex PCR; TCRdb's table is partial and in-frame only. There are 110,000 to 150,000 clones in the sample; around 84% occur only once, and about 2.6% lies in the top ten. What was sequenced was PBMCs. The receptor's source is a boy aged 2-15 years in good health and CMV-seronegative.

The CDR3 DNA sequence: TGTGCCAGCACGACTATCGAGAGCTCCTACGAGCAGTACTTC. It is translated as CASTTIESSYEQYF. J is TRBJ2-7 and V is TRBV28; a possible D gene is TRBD2 (5 bases). Between the trimmed V and J ends, which lost 7 bases and 0 bases, there was a span of 13 bases. The CDR3 covers 14 residues. CDR1 is MDHEN, CDR2 SYDVKM, per germline.